The 13 T cell receptor beta chains below come from one sample, sequenced in a study of T cell clusters in autoimmune cytopenias. TRB rearrangements were amplified by touch-down multiplex PCR with mixed TRB-A/B primers. From its re-call of the multiplex PCR reads, TCRdb lists each CDR3 protein once, without DNA. Its clone listing holds around 11,000 distinct CDR3 sequences. TRB was amplified from 250 ng of peripheral blood genomic DNA per sample. These data were likewise used in another study, on T cell repertoires in aging, cancer and after chemotherapy.

Sequencing used peripheral blood. These receptors were collected from a human donor in good health.

The chain combines TRBV7-2 with TRBJ2-1; the TCRdb call, TRBD1, lacks DNA for checking. From germline, CDR1 is SGHTA and CDR2 FQGNSA. This CDR3 region has 16 residues. The CDR3 region is CASSPEWGGGKNEQFF.

J is TRBJ2-3 and V is TRBV5-1; without DNA, the TCRdb call of TRBD1 cannot be checked. The germline V gene encodes CDR1 SGHRS and CDR2 YFSETQ. The CDR3 consists of 15 residues. The CDR3 here is CASSFGGQTTDTQYF.

This clonotype shows up as medium-sized by frequency. V usage is TRBV15 and J usage is TRBJ2-1. The CDR3 length is 14 residues. CDR1 is LNHNV and CDR2 is YYDKDF in the germline V gene (reference sequence). The CDR3 is CATSRELTWNEQFF.

V usage is TRBV6-2 or TRBV6-3 and J usage is TRBJ2-1; the TCRdb D gene call, TRBD2, has no DNA to confirm it. Germline values: CDR1 MNHEY, CDR2 SVGEGT. CDR3 size: 17 residues. The chain's CDR3 is CASSYLRLAGGRDEQFF.

The chain carries TRBV12-3 or TRBV12-4 and TRBJ1-2; TCRdb outputs TRBD1, but without DNA this stays unchecked. The CDR3 totals 18 residues. CDR3 protein: CASSSHLGRGISNYGYTF.

The chain joins TRBV6-5 to TRBJ2-3; the D call of TRBD1 rests on TCRdb alone, since no DNA is present to check it. This CDR3 region has 13 residues. From germline, CDR1 is MNHEY and CDR2 SVGAGI. CDR3 sequence reads: CASSLTTGTRQYF.

The CDR3 loop reads CSASPSAQGDTQYF. The chain joins TRBV20-1 to TRBJ2-3; TCRdb selects TRBD1, and the lack of DNA leaves this call unchecked. Germline V gene sequence: CDR1 DFQATT, CDR2 SNEGSKA (reference sequence). This CDR3 comprises 14 residues.

The V gene is TRBV28, the J gene TRBJ1-5; the TCRdb D gene call, TRBD1, has no DNA to confirm it. This CDR3 has 14 residues. The germline V gene has CDR1 MDHEN and CDR2 SYDVKM. The CDR3 sequence: CASGQPLLYQPQHF.

This chain uses TRBV5-1 with TRBJ1-6; TCRdb picks TRBD1, but there is no DNA to check that call. From germline, CDR1 is SGHRS and CDR2 YFSETQ. This CDR3 has 14 amino acids. CDR3: CASSLAGGSSPLHF.

V and J are TRBV15 and TRBJ2-7; TCRdb's D call, TRBD1, is unchecked because there is no DNA. The germline CDR1 and CDR2 sequences are LNHNV and YYDKDF (reference sequence). The CDR3 extends over 16 amino acids. The CDR3 loop is CATSGGRQGSTYEQYF.

J is TRBJ1-2 and V is TRBV6-5; no DNA is available, so the TRBD1 call from TCRdb remains unchecked. In germline, CDR1 is MNHEY, CDR2 SVGAGI. The CDR3 runs 14 residues. The CDR3 here is CASRTGQANYGYTF.

The V gene is TRBV6-2 or TRBV6-3, the J gene TRBJ2-3; TCRdb's D call of TRBD1 is untestable without DNA. CDR1 is MNHEY and CDR2 is SVGEGT in the germline V gene. This CDR3 region has 15 residues. This CDR3 is CASSLGTASTDTQYF.

Judged by frequency, this clonotype is medium-sized (0.01 to 0.1%). The V gene is TRBV30, the J gene TRBJ2-5. CDR1 and CDR2 (germline): GTSNPN, SVGIG (reference sequence). The CDR3 loop spans 12 amino acids. This chain's CDR3 is CAWSVHQETQYF.